This entry lists 17 T cell receptor beta chains sequenced from one sample in a study of T cell responses to AZD1222 COVID-19 vaccine. Sequenced by immunoSEQ multiplex PCR; TCRdb stores in-frame clones only, minus some. The table lists roughly 120,000 clones, 88% of them singletons. The input for sequencing was peripheral blood, taken on day 0 of MenACWY control vaccination. The receptor set was obtained from an adult in good health.

This clone was seen once. The chain recombines TRBV5-4 with TRBJ2-3; 7 nucleotides match TRBD2. Trimming removed 4 bases from V and 5 bases from J; junction bases left unmatched: 4. The CDR3 runs to 13 residues. The V gene's germline CDR1 is SGHNT and CDR2 YYREEE (reference sequence). In DNA, the CDR3 is TGTGCCAGCAGCGGGGGGGGTAGAGATACGCAGTATTTT. Translated: CASSGGGRDTQYF.

J is TRBJ1-4 and V is TRBV5-1; unclear D gene. The CDR3 is 15 amino acids. Germline CDR1 reads SGHRS; CDR2 reads YFSETQ. V was pared by 0 bases and J by 3 bases, with 9 bases between. CDR3 sequence: CASSLVIGSNEKLFF. CDR3 nucleotides: TGCGCCAGCAGCTTGGTGATCGGGTCTAATGAAAAACTGTTTTTT.

This clone was observed once. This chain's CDR3 is CATSDPTGYYGYTF. As DNA, the CDR3 is TGTGCCACCAGTGATCCTACAGGATACTATGGCTACACCTTC. The chain links TRBV24-1 to TRBJ1-2, with D maybe TRBD1 (5 bases). V was trimmed by 3 bases and J by 3 bases, leaving 10 bases between them. Germline loops: CDR1 KGHDR, CDR2 SFDVKD. The CDR3 loop spans 14 amino acids.

The V gene is TRBV10-3, the J gene TRBJ1-2, with a tentative D call TRBD1 (5 bases). The CDR3 is made up of 14 amino acids. Germline V gives CDR1 ENHRY, CDR2 SYGVKD. Trimming removed 6 bases at V and 0 bases at J, with 11 bases between. This chain's CDR3 is CAISGGVSNYGYTF. The DNA of the CDR3 is TGTGCCATCAGCGGGGGGGTTTCTAACTATGGCTACACCTTC.

This rearrangement joins TRBV5-5 to TRBJ1-5; D gene unclear. The CDR3 consists of 15 residues. Trimming stripped 0 bases from V and 0 bases from J, with 7 bases between. The germline V gene has CDR1 SGHKS and CDR2 YYEKEE (reference sequence). In DNA form, the CDR3 reads TGTGCCAGCAGCTTGGGCCCCAATAGCAATCAGCCCCAGCATTTT. Its protein product is CASSLGPNSNQPQHF. The entire variable domain, with the rest obtained from reference TRBV5-5 and TRBJ1-5, is as follows: DAGVTQSPTHLIKTRGQQVTLRCSPISGHKSVSWYQQVLGQGPQFIFQYYEKEERGRGNFPDRFSARQFPNYSSELNVNALLLGDSALYLCASSLGPNSNQPQHFGDGTRLSIL.

The chain recombines TRBV6-2 or TRBV6-3 with TRBJ1-5, with a tentative D call TRBD1 (5 bases). The V gene's germline CDR1 is MNHEY and CDR2 SVGEGT. CDR3 length: 16 residues. V shed 5 bases and J shed 3 bases, with 17 bases lying between them. The CDR3 here is CASSPGVYRPNQPQHF. The CDR3 coding sequence is TGTGCCAGCAGTCCCGGGGTGTACAGGCCCAATCAGCCCCAGCATTTT.

V and J are TRBV6-1 and TRBJ1-2; 10 bases fit TRBD1. Trimming removed 1 base from V and 6 bases from J; junction bases left unmatched: 5. Germline V gene lookup returns CDR1 MNHNS and CDR2 SASEGT. This CDR3 is 15 amino acids long. The CDR3 is CASSEGQGAQHGYTF. DNA for the CDR3: TGTGCCAGCAGTGAAGGACAGGGGGCGCAGCATGGCTACACCTTC.

The chain joins TRBV21-1 to TRBJ1-1; the D segment call TRBD1 is taken from the table without a DNA check. TRBV21-1 is an annotated pseudogene. This CDR3 region has 15 residues. The CDR3 DNA is TGTGCCAGCAGCAAAAGTGGACAAAGAAACACTGAAGCTTTCTTT. Residues: CASSKSGQRNTEAFF.

This clone has just one count. This chain joins TRBV6-4 and TRBJ1-2; 11 bases line up with TRBD1. The CDR3 is 13 residues long. V lost 6 bases, J lost 7 bases, and 4 bases stayed unmatched. Per the germline V gene, CDR1 is MRHNA and CDR2 is SNTAGT. The CDR3 sequence is CASSGQGASGYTF. CDR3 DNA sequence: TGTGCCAGCAGCGGACAGGGGGCGAGTGGCTACACCTTC.

The chain recombines TRBV29-1 with TRBJ1-1; the D gene is possibly TRBD1 (6 bases). Germline lookup yields CDR1 SQVTM and CDR2 ANQGSEA. The length of the CDR3 is 13 residues. Trimming pared 6 bases from V and 3 bases from J, leaving 14 bases between. This CDR3 is CSVGRGGHTEAFF. The DNA of the CDR3 is TGCAGCGTGGGTCGCGGGGGGCACACTGAAGCTTTCTTT.

The chain has TRBV15 and TRBJ2-1; D is perhaps TRBD1 (6 bases). V was clipped by 0 bases and J by 9 bases, with 15 bases between them. The CDR3 runs to 15 residues. Germline CDR1 and CDR2: LNHNV and YYDKDF (reference sequence). The CDR3 sequence: CATSREVRGTSEQFF. CDR3 DNA sequence: TGTGCCACCAGCAGAGAAGTTAGGGGGACAAGTGAGCAGTTCTTC.

The chain recombines TRBV30 with TRBJ2-1; 10 positions agree with TRBD2. Trimming took 5 bases from V and 9 from J; bases not matched to a gene: 4. The germline V gene encodes CDR1 GTSNPN and CDR2 SVGIG (reference sequence). The CDR3 has 12 residues. In nucleotides, the CDR3 is TGTGCCTGGTTACTAGCGGGGAGTGAGCAGTTCTTC. The encoded protein is CAWLLAGSEQFF.

A single count supports this clone. This rearrangement joins TRBV11-1 to TRBJ1-5, with D possibly TRBD1 on 5 matching bases. The CDR3 loop spans 13 amino acids. Germline V gene data show CDR1 as SGHAT and CDR2 as FQDESV (reference sequence). Trimming removed 8 bases at V and 3 bases at J, with 11 bases between. Here the CDR3 reads CASGKGLNQPQHF. The CDR3 DNA follows: TGTGCCAGCGGAAAGGGACTCAATCAGCCCCAGCATTTT.

The genes are TRBV15 and TRBJ1-1; no clear D. V lost 8 bases to trimming and J lost 5 bases, with 12 bases between them. CDR1 LNHNV and CDR2 YYDKDF come from the germline V gene (reference sequence). The CDR3 contains 12 residues. In nucleotides, the CDR3 is TGTGCCACCCGGGAGGCTTGGACTGAAGCTTTCTTT. The encoded protein is CATREAWTEAFF.

The chain couples TRBV5-1 to TRBJ1-1; D possibly corresponds to TRBD1 (5 bases). The CDR3 contains 17 residues. Trimming left V 0 bases short and J 0 bases short, with 15 bases between. Per the germline V gene, CDR1 is SGHRS and CDR2 is YFSETQ. The CDR3 DNA follows: TGCGCCAGCAGCTTGGGTACAGGCCCAAATATGAACACTGAAGCTTTCTTT. Its translation is CASSLGTGPNMNTEAFF. The whole variable domain, filled in from reference TRBV5-1 and TRBJ1-1, reads KAGVTQTPRYLIKTRGQQVTLSCSPISGHRSVSWYQQTPGQGLQFLFEYFSETQRNKGNFPGRFSGRQFSNSRSEMNVSTLELGDSALYLCASSLGTGPNMNTEAFFGQGTRLTVV.

The chain uses TRBV6-2 or TRBV6-3 and TRBJ1-5; 8 bases match TRBD1. The V segment lost 2 bases and the J segment 0 bases; nucleotides outside the gene matches: 9. CDR1 is MNHEY, CDR2 SVGEGT, per germline. The CDR3 is 18 amino acids. Written as DNA, the CDR3 is TGTGCCAGCAGTTACACGAGGGGGACAGGCCATAGCAATCAGCCCCAGCATTTT. Translation: CASSYTRGTGHSNQPQHF.

The CDR3 DNA reads TGTGCCAGCAGGATGACAGGGGCCCAATGGTACCAGCCCCAGCATTTT. This encodes CASRMTGAQWYQPQHF. The chain couples TRBV27 to TRBJ1-5, with 8 nucleotides matching TRBD1. Germline values: CDR1 MNHEY, CDR2 SMNVEV (reference sequence). This CDR3 spans 16 amino acids. V dropped 6 bases and J dropped 7; count of bases not matched to a gene: 14.